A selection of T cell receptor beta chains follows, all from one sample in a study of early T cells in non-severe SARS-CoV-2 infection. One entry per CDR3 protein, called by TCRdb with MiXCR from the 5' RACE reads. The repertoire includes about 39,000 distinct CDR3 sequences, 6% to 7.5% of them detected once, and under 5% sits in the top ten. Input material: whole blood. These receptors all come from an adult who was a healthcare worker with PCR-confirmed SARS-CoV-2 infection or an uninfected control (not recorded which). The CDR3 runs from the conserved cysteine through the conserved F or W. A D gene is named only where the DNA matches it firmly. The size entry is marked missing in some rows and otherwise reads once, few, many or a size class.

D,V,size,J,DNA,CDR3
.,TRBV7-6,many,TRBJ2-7,TGTGCCAGCAGCCTAGGGACCTACGAGCAGTACTTC,CASSLGTYEQYF
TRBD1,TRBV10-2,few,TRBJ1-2,TGCGCCAGTAGTCGAGGGACAGGGTATGGCTACACCTTC,CASSRGTGYGYTF
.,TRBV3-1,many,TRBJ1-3,TGTGCCAGCAGCCAACAGGGGCGCACCATATATTTT,CASSQQGRTIYF
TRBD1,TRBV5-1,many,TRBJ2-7,TGCGCCAGCAGCTTGAGGACAGGGGGCGAGCAGTACTTC,CASSLRTGGEQYF
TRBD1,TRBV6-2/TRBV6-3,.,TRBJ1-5,TGTGCCAGCAGCGGACAGGGAGATCAGCCCCAGCATTTT,CASSGQGDQPQHF
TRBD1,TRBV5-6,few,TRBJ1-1,TGTGCCAGCAGCTTGATATTAGGGGGCGCAACTGAAGCTTTCTTT,CASSLILGGATEAFF
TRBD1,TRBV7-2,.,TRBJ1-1,TGTGCCAGCAGCTTTAGGGGACAGCTGAACACTGAAGCTTTCTTT,CASSFRGQLNTEAFF
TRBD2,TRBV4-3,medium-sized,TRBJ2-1,TGCGCCAGCAGCCAAGGTGCGGGGGTCCTAAATGAGCAGTTCTTC,CASSQGAGVLNEQFF
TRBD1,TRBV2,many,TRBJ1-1,TGTGCCAGCAGCCCCGGGACAGCGAACACTGAAGCTTTCTTT,CASSPGTANTEAFF
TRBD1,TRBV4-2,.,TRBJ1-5,TGTGCCAGCAGCGGGACAGAACTCAATCAGCCCCAGCATTTT,CASSGTELNQPQHF
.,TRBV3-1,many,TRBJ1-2,TGTGCCAGCAGCCGCACAGGGCTGGATGGCTACACCTTC,CASSRTGLDGYTF
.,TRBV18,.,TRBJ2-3,TGTGCCAGCTCACCCCCCGGGGCCCCGGATACGCAGTATTTT,CASSPPGAPDTQYF
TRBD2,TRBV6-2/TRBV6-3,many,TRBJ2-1,TGTGCCAGCAGTTACACGGGAGGTGTAGATGAGCAGTTCTTC,CASSYTGGVDEQFF
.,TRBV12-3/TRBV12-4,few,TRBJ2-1,TGTGCCAGCAGTTTAGTACAGGCGGGGGCCAATGAGCAGTTCTTC,CASSLVQAGANEQFF
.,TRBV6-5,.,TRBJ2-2,TGTGCCAGCAGGAGGGGTAAATCGAACACCGGGGAGCTGTTTTTT,CASRRGKSNTGELFF
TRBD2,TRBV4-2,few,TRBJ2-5,TGTGCCAGCAGCCCAAGGACTAGCGGGGCGGGTGAGACCCAGTACTTC,CASSPRTSGAGETQYF
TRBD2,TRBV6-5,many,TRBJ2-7,TGTGCCAGCAGTTACTCGGGAGGGCCATCCACCTCCTACGAGCAGTACTTC,CASSYSGGPSTSYEQYF
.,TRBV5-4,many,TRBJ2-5,TGTGCCAGCAGCTTGGACGGGACATTGCGGACCCAGTACTTC,CASSLDGTLRTQYF
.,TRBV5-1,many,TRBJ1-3,TGCGCCAGCAGCTTATGGGGGGATCACTCTGGAAACACCATATATTTT,CASSLWGDHSGNTIYF
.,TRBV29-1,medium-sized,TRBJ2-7,TGCAGCGTTGAATCCAGCGACGAGCAGTACTTC,CSVESSDEQYF
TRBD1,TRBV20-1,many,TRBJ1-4,TGCAGTGCTAGAGACGAGACAGGGGATGGTGAAAAACTGTTTTTT,CSARDETGDGEKLFF
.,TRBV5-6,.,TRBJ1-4,TGTGCCAGCAGCTTGCTCGGTAACGAAGAAAAACTGTTTTTT,CASSLLGNEEKLFF
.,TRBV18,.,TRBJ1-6,TGTGCCAGCTCACCACAGGGACACGATTCACCCCTCCACTTT,CASSPQGHDSPLHF
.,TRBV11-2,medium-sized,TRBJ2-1,TGTGCCAGCAGCTTGTTTGGACAGTCCATCAATGAGCAGTTCTTC,CASSLFGQSINEQFF
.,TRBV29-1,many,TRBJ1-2,TGCAGCGTAGACCCAGGACGGAACTATGGCTACACCTTC,CSVDPGRNYGYTF
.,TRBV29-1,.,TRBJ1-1,TGCAGCGTTGTTCAGGCCGAGGCTTTCTTT,CSVVQAEAFF
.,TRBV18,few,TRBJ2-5,TGTGCCAGCTCACCCAACAGTCCCCGGGAGACCCAGTACTTC,CASSPNSPRETQYF
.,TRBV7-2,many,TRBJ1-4,TGTGCCAGCAGCTCCAGAGACTTTGGAAAACTGTTTTTT,CASSSRDFGKLFF
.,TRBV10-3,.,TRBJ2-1,TGTGCCATCAGTGACCCCCAGGAGGGGTGGTATGTGCAGTTCTTC,CAISDPQEGWYVQFF
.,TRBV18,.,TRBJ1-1,TGTGCCAGCTCACCACGACGCCCTGAAGCTTTCTTT,CASSPRRPEAFF
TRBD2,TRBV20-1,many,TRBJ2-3,TGCAGTGCTAGTATCGGACTAGCGGGGACAGATACGCAGTATTTT,CSASIGLAGTDTQYF
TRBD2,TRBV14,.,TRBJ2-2,TGTGCCAGCAGCCGAAGAACCCTAGCGGGGGAGACCGGGGAGCTGTTTTTT,CASSRRTLAGETGELFF
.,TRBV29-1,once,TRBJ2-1,TGCTGCGTTGAAGAGGCCAACAGGGTGCATGAGCAGTTCTTC,CCVEEANRVHEQFF
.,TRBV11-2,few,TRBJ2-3,TGTGCCAGCAGCCCGATGGGGCAGGGGACGGATACGCAGTATTTT,CASSPMGQGTDTQYF
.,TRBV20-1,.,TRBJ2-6,TGCAGTGCCTCCCGCCGGAACCCTTCTGGGGCCAACGTCCTGACTTTC,CSASRRNPSGANVLTF
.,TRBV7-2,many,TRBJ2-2,TGTGCCAGCAGCTCCGGGACGCTAACCGGGGAGCTGTTTTTT,CASSSGTLTGELFF
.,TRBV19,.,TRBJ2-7,TGTGCCAGTAGTCACTGGGACAACGAGCAGTACTTC,CASSHWDNEQYF
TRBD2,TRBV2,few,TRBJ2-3,TGTGCCAGCACAACGAGAGCGGGAAGCACAGATACGCAGTATTTT,CASTTRAGSTDTQYF
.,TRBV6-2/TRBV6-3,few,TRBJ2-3,TGTGCCAGCACGCGTATCCCCGGCGGGGTTACAGATACGCAGTATTTT,CASTRIPGGVTDTQYF
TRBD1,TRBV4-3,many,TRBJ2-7,TGCGCCAGCAGCGAACAGGGGGCGAGCGAGCAGTACTTC,CASSEQGASEQYF